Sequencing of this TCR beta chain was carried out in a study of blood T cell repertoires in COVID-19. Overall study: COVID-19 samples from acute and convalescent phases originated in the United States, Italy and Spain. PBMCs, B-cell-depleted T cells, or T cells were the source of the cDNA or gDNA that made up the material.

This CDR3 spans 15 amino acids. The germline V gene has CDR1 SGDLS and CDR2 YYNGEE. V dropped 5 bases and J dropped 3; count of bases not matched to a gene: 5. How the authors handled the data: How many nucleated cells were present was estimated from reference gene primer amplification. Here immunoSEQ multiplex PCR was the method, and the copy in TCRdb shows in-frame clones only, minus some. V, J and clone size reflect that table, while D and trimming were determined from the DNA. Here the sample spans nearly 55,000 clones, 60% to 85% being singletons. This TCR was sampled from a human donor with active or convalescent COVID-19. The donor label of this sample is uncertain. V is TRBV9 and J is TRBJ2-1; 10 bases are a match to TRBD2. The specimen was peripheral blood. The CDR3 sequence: CASRSSGSGYNEQFF. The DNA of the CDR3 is TGTGCCAGCAGGTCTAGCGGGAGTGGCTACAATGAGCAGTTCTTC.